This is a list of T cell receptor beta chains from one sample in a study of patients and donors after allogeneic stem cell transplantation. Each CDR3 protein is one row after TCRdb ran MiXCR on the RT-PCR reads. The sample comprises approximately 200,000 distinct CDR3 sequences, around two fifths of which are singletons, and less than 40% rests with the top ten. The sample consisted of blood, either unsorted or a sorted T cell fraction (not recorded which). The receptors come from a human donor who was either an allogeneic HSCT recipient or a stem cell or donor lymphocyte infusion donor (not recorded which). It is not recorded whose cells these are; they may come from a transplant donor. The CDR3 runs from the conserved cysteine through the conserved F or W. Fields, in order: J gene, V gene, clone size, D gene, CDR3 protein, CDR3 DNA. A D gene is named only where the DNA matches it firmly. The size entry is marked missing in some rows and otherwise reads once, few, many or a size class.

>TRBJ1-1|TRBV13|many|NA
CASSTQTGHPTMNTEAFF
TGTGCCAGCAGCACACAGACAGGCCATCCAACCATGAACACTGAAGCTTTCTTT
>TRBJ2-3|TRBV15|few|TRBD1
CATSRDGTGDLTDTQYF
TGTGCCACCAGCAGAGATGGGACAGGGGACCTCACAGATACGCAGTATTTT
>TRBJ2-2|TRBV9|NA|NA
CASSVAGALDTGELFF
TGTGCCAGCAGCGTAGCGGGAGCGTTGGACACCGGGGAGCTGTTTTTT
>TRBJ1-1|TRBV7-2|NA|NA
CASSLAVTARSEAFF
TGTGCCAGCAGCTTAGCCGTAACGGCTCGTTCAGAAGCTTTCTTT
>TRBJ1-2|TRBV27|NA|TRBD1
CASSLDREDGYTF
TGTGCCAGCAGTTTGGACAGGGAAGACGGCTACACCTTC
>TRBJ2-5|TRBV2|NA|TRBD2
CASCREGPQETQYF
TGTGCCTCATGTCGGGAGGGCCCCCAAGAGACCCAGTACTTC
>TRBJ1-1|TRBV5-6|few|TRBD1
CASSLGGQGSTEAFF
TGTGCCAGCAGCTTGGGGGGACAGGGGTCCACTGAAGCTTTCTTT
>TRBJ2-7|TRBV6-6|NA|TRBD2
CASTSSGRAYEQYF
TGTGCCAGCACCTCGAGCGGGAGGGCTTACGAGCAGTACTTC
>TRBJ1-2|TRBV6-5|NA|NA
CASRSRALQGNYGYTF
TGTGCCAGCAGATCACGGGCCCTCCAGGGAAACTATGGCTACACCTTC
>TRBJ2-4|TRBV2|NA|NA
CASSNTREMDIQYF
TGTGCCAGCAGTAATACCAGGGAGATGGACATTCAGTACTTC
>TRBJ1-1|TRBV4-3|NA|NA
CASSQERRGTEAFF
TGCGCCAGCAGCCAAGAACGCAGGGGCACTGAAGCTTTCTTT
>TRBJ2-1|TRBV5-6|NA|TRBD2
CASSPTSGFYNEQFF
TGTGCCAGCAGTCCTACTAGCGGATTTTACAATGAGCAGTTCTTC
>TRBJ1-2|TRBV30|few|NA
CAYGRAEGYTF
TGTGCCTACGGAAGGGCGGAGGGCTACACCTTC
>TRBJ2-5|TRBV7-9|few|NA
CASSLGLKQETQYF
TGTGCCAGCAGCCTGGGACTCAAGCAAGAGACCCAGTACTTC
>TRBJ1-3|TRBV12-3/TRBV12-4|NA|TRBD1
CASSFLTGGGNTIYF
TGTGCCAGCAGCTTTCTAACAGGGGGGGGAAACACCATATATTTT
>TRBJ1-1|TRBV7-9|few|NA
CASSSSTNTEAFF
TGTGCCAGCAGCTCCTCGACGAACACTGAAGCTTTCTTT
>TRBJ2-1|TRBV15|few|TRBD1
CATSRGQGSFYEQFF
TGTGCCACCAGCAGAGGACAGGGTTCTTTCTATGAGCAGTTCTTC
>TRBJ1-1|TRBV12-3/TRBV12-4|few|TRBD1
CASSLGGGAEAFF
TGTGCCAGCAGTTTAGGAGGGGGCGCTGAAGCTTTCTTT
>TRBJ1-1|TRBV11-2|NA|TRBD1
CASSIGQGAIGTEAFF
TGTGCCAGCAGCATAGGACAGGGGGCTATAGGGACTGAAGCTTTCTTT
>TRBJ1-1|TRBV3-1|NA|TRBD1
CASSQLPGGGTEAFF
TGTGCCAGCAGCCAACTCCCAGGGGGCGGAACTGAAGCTTTCTTT
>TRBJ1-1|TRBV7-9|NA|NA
CASSLATTDNTEAFF
TGTGCCAGCAGCTTAGCAACGACGGATAACACTGAAGCTTTCTTT
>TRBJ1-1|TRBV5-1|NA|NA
CASSESGIPNTEAFF
TGCGCCAGCAGCGAATCCGGTATACCGAACACTGAAGCTTTCTTT
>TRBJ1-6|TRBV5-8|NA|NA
CASSYNSPLHF
TGTGCCAGCAGCTATAATTCACCCCTCCACTTT
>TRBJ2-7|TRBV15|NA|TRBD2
CATSREREGIYEQYF
TGTGCCACCAGCAGGGAGCGGGAAGGAATCTACGAGCAGTACTTC
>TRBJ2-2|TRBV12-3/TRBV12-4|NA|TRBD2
CASSLGLGAGELFF
TGTGCCAGCAGTTTGGGACTAGGTGCCGGGGAGCTGTTTTTT
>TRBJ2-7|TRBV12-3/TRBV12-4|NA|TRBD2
CASKLAGSYEQYF
TGTGCCAGCAAACTAGCGGGCTCCTACGAGCAGTACTTC
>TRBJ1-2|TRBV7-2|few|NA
CASSLDSHVYGYTF
TGTGCCAGCAGCCTTGACAGTCACGTCTATGGCTACACCTTC
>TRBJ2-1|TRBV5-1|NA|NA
CASRGGNEQFF
TGCGCCAGCAGAGGCGGTAATGAGCAGTTCTTC
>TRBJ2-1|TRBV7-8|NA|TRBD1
CASSQGRDRFYNEQFF
TGTGCCAGCAGCCAAGGACGGGACAGATTCTACAATGAGCAGTTCTTC
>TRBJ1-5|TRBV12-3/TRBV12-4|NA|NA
CASRITEGNQPQHF
TGTGCCAGCAGGATAACAGAGGGCAATCAGCCCCAGCATTTT
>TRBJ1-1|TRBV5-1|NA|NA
CASSLAKIRPWAFF
TGCGCCAGCAGCTTGGCCAAGATTCGTCCTTGGGCTTTCTTT
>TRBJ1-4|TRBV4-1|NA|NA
CASFDRLNEKLFF
TGCGCCAGCTTCGACAGGCTAAATGAAAAACTGTTTTTT
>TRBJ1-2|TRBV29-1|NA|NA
CSVVLSRTRFIDYGYTF
TGCAGCGTTGTGCTTAGCAGGACGCGGTTTATAGACTATGGCTACACCTTC
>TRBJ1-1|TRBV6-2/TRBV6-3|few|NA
CASTTLGRANTEAFF
TGTGCCAGCACCACTCTGGGACGAGCGAACACTGAAGCTTTCTTT
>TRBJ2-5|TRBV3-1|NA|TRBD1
CASSGQQETQYF
TGTGCCAGCTCGGGACAGCAAGAGACCCAGTACTTC
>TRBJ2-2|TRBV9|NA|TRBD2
CASSPPVAAGKRTGELFF
TGTGCCAGCAGCCCCCCGGTGGCAGCGGGAAAAAGGACCGGGGAGCTGTTTTTT
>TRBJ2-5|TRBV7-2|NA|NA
CASSFGGGSQETQYF
TGTGCCAGCAGCTTTGGAGGAGGCTCCCAAGAGACCCAGTACTTC
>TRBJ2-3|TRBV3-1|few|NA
CASSQGMSSTDTQYF
TGTGCCAGCAGCCAAGGGATGTCAAGCACAGATACGCAGTATTTT
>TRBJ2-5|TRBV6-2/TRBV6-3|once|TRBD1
CASSWTGATHKETQYF
TGTGCCAGCAGTTGGACAGGGGCGACCCATAAAGAGACCCAGTACTTC
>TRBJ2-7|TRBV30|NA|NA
CAWRTSPYEQYF
TGTGCCTGGAGAACGAGCCCCTACGAGCAGTACTTC